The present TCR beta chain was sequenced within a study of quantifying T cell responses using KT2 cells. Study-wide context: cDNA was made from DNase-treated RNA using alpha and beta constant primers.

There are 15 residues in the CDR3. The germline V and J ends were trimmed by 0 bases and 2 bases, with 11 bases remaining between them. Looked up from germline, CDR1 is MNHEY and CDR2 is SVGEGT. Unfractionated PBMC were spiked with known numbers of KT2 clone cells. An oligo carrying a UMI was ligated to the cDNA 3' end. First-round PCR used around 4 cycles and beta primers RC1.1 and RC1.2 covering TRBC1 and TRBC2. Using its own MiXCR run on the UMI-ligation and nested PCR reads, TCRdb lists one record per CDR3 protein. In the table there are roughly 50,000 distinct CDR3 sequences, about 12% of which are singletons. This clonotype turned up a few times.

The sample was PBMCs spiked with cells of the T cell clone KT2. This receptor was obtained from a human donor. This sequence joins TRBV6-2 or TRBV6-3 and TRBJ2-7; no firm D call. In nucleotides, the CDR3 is TGTGCCAGCAGTTACTCTGATTCATCCCCCTACGAGCAGTACTTC. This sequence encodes CASSYSDSSPYEQYF.